What follows are 11 T cell receptor beta chains derived from one specimen sequenced in a study of blood T cell repertoires in COVID-19 (TCRdb year 2020). Libraries were prepared through the immunoSEQ multiplex PCR assay. Here the immuneACCESS table is served through TCRdb, limited to in-frame sequences with V and J called. Missing clones are a known gap in these copies; in checked studies unresolved V genes cover under half, and the rest lacks a known reason. Counted in this sample were 300,000 or so clones; around four fifths of them appeared once. The ten largest clones represent around 4% of the sample. The sample was peripheral blood. These TCRs come from a woman aged 50 to 65 with active or convalescent COVID-19.

This sequence joins TRBV25-1 and TRBJ2-1; 9 bases agree with TRBD2. The germline V gene has CDR1 MGHDK and CDR2 SYGVNS. The length of the CDR3 is 16 residues. V trimming: 5 bases; J trimming: 3 bases; junction bases outside the gene matches: 8. The CDR3 DNA reads TGTGCCAGCAGTCCTACCGGGACTAGCTACTACAATGAGCAGTTCTTC. Its translation: CASSPTGTSYYNEQFF.

V usage is TRBV3-1 (or the pseudogene TRBV3-2) and J usage is TRBJ2-1, with D maybe TRBD2 (6 bases). Trimming pared 3 bases from V and 0 bases from J, leaving 18 bases between. The CDR3 has 18 residues. The germline V gene has CDR1 LGHDT and CDR2 YNNKEL (reference sequence). CDR3 residues: CASSQKGLAFSSYNEQFF. DNA for the CDR3: TGTGCCAGCAGCCAGAAGGGTCTAGCGTTTAGCTCCTACAATGAGCAGTTCTTC.

Only one count was recorded for this clone. This chain joins TRBV2 and TRBJ1-1; no firm D call. The germline gives CDR1 SNHLY, CDR2 FYNNEI. This CDR3 spans 17 amino acids. The ends were cut back, 3 bases at V and 0 bases at J, with 17 bases in the middle. The DNA of the CDR3 is TGTGCCAGCAGTGACGGGATGGCAGGTGGCATGAACACTGAAGCTTTCTTT. Translating gives CASSDGMAGGMNTEAFF.

This chain connects TRBV19 to TRBJ2-7; 9 bases agree with TRBD2. The length of the CDR3 is 17 residues. J gave up 6 bases and V 4 bases, and 16 bases lay outside the gene matches. In germline, CDR1 is LNHDA, CDR2 SQIVND (reference sequence). CDR3 protein: CASSKRPGLARLFEQYF. CDR3 coding DNA: TGTGCCAGTAGTAAAAGACCGGGACTAGCAAGATTGTTCGAGCAGTACTTC.

This sequence joins TRBV5-1 and TRBJ2-3; 9 bases agree with TRBD2. The CDR3 runs to 16 residues. After removal of 1 base from V and 4 bases from J, the junction contained 7 bases not matched to a gene. The germline gives CDR1 SGHRS, CDR2 YFSETQ. In nucleotides, the CDR3 is TGCGCCAGCAGCTTGATGAGTAGCGGGAGCTCAGATACGCAGTATTTT. Translating it yields CASSLMSSGSSDTQYF.

The chain employs TRBV5-6 and TRBJ1-2, with D uncertain. The CDR3 extends over 14 amino acids. V lost 0 bases, J lost 2 bases, and 8 bases lay in between. Germline V gene lookup returns CDR1 SGHDT and CDR2 YYEEEE. CDR3 nucleotides: TGTGCCAGCAGCTTGGGAACACAGAACTATGGCTACACCTTC. It translates to CASSLGTQNYGYTF. Full variable domain (outside the CDR3, taken from reference TRBV5-6 and TRBJ1-2): DAGVTQSPTHLIKTRGQQVTLRCSPKSGHDTVSWYQQALGQGPQFIFQYYEEEERQRGNFPDRFSGHQFPNYSSELNVNALLLGDSALYLCASSLGTQNYGYTFGSGTRLTVV.

This rearrangement joins TRBV11-2 to TRBJ2-7, with D possibly being TRBD2 (6 bases). This CDR3 is built from 15 residues. V was cut by 5 bases and J by 4 bases, with 18 bases left in between. Germline values: CDR1 SGHAT, CDR2 FQNNGV. CDR3 sequence: CASSPQLAPTYEQYF. In nucleotides, the CDR3 is TGTGCCAGCAGCCCTCAGCTAGCGCCCACATACGAGCAGTACTTC.

This chain uses TRBV3-1 (or the pseudogene TRBV3-2) with TRBJ2-1; 7 nucleotides line up with TRBD2. Trimming took 4 bases from V and 7 from J; bases not matched to a gene: 4. CDR1 is LGHDT, CDR2 YNNKEL, per germline (reference sequence). This CDR3 region has 13 residues. The CDR3 coding sequence is TGTGCCAGCAGCCTTATGGGAGGGAATGAGCAGTTCTTC. Its protein is CASSLMGGNEQFF.

The J gene is TRBJ1-2, the V gene TRBV12-3 or TRBV12-4, with TRBD1 matching over 7 bases. V dropped 6 bases and J dropped 3; count of bases not matched to a gene: 4. This CDR3 is 13 amino acids long. CDR3 coding DNA: TGTGCCAGCAGGACAGGGATTGACTATGGCTACACCTTC. Protein sequence: CASRTGIDYGYTF.

The V and J genes are TRBV2 and TRBJ2-7, with 7 nucleotides matching TRBD1. CDR3 length: 14 amino acids. J was trimmed by 0 bases and V by 8 bases; bases with no gene match: 7. Germline-derived CDR1 and CDR2 are SNHLY and FYNNEI. The CDR3 region has the DNA TGTGCCAGCGAAAAGGACAGGACCTCCTACGAGCAGTACTTC. It specifies CASEKDRTSYEQYF. The full variable domain, in which reference TRBV2 and TRBJ2-7 provide the parts outside the CDR3, is EPEVTQTPSHQVTQMGQEVILRCVPISNHLYFYWYRQILGQKVEFLVSFYNNEISEKSEIFDDQFSVERPDGSNFTLKIRSTKLEDSAMYFCASEKDRTSYEQYFGPGTRLTVT.

V usage is TRBV25-1 and J usage is TRBJ1-2; 9 nucleotides line up with TRBD1. The germline V gene has CDR1 MGHDK and CDR2 SYGVNS. The CDR3 sequence is 14 residues long. V lost 5 bases, J lost 3 bases, and 4 bases stayed unmatched. The CDR3 here is CASSTRTGDYGYTF. CDR3 coding DNA: TGTGCCAGCAGTACCCGGACAGGGGACTATGGCTACACCTTC.